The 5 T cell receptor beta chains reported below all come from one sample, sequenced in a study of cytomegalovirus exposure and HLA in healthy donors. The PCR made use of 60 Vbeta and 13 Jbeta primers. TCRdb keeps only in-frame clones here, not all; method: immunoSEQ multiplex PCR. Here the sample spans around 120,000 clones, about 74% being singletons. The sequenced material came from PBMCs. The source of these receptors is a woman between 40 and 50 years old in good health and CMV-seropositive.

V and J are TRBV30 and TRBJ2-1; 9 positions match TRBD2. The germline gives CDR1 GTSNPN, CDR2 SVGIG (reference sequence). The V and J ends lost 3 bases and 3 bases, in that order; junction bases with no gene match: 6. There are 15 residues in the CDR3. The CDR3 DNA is TGTGCCTGGAGCGTAATAGCGGGAGTCTACAATGAGCAGTTCTTC. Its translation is CAWSVIAGVYNEQFF.

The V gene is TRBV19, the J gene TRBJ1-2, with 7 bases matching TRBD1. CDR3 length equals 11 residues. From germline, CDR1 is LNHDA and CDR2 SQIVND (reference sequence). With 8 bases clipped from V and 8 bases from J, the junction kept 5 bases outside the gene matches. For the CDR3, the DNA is TGTGCCAGTTGGGACAGTCGGGGCTACACCTTC. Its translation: CASWDSRGYTF.

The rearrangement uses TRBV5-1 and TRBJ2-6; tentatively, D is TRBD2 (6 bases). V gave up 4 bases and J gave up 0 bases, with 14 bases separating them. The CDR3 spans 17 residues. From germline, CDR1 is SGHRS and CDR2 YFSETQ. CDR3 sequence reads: CASSERDGSSGANVLTF. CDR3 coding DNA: TGCGCCAGCAGCGAACGGGACGGGAGCTCTGGGGCCAACGTCCTGACTTTC.

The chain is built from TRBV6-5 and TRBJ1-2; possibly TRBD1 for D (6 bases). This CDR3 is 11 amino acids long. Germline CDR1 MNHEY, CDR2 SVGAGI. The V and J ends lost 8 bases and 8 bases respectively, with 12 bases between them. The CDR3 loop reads CASGSGEGYTF. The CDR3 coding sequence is TGTGCCAGCGGGTCAGGGGAAGGCTACACCTTC.

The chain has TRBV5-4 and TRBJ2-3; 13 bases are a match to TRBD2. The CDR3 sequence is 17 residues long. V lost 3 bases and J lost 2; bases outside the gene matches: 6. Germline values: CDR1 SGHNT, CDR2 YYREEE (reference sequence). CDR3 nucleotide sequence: TGTGCCAGCAGCTCAGGACTAGCGGGAGCCTCCACAGATACGCAGTATTTT. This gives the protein CASSSGLAGASTDTQYF.